The sequence of this T cell receptor beta chain was determined in a study of shared clonotypes between healthy human individuals (dated by TCRdb to 2019 to 2021). Background for the entire study: Three men and a couple of women, aged 18 to 49 years, made up the cohort. For each donor, CD4 naive and CD4 memory were each run on three plates, CD8 naive on two plates, and CD8 memory on one plate. Libraries were prepared and TCR repertoires were sequenced by different laboratories using diverse techniques, in order to increase sequencing depth and limit assay-specific biases. Leukapheresis yielded between about 0.85 and 9 billion PBMCs per donor. The study deeply sequenced blood TCR repertoires of about 5 healthy adults to estimate repertoire size and the extent of clonotype sharing between individuals.

Clipping removes 5 bases from V and 8 bases from J, with 4 as the unmatched junction base count. Per the germline V gene (reference sequence), SEHNR is the CDR1 and FQNEAQ is the CDR2. The CDR3 runs 15 residues from the cysteine to the phenylalanine. Of all the DNA, just the CDR3 is kept, 45 bases in frame from base 1. CD8 naive samples were obtained by positive selection for CCR7 among CD45RO-negative cells, yielding a CD45RA+CCR7+ population from which TemRA cells were excluded. The donors were healthy, HIV-negative adults with no recently reported acute infections or vaccinations. Only Caucasian adults living in Nashville, Tennessee, USA were represented among the donors. After blood collection by leukapheresis, PBMCs were isolated using Ficoll-Histopaque density gradient centrifugation and then cryopreserved in the vapor phase of liquid nitrogen. Analytical flow cytometry was used to check the purity and quantity of every magnetically sorted T cell population. From each sorted fraction, genomic DNA was isolated and quantified by UV absorbance on a Nanodrop 2000c.

Beyond this particular receptor, the publication reports: Compared with non-shared clonotypes, the clonotypes found in all four sorted-subset donors had higher generation probabilities. Approximately 5% of naive CD4, 3% to 3.5% of naive CD8, around 2.3% of memory CD4, and 0.35% to 0.4% of memory CD8 clonotypes were shared across a few donors. Even with the large sequencing depth, rarefaction of the sorted-subset datasets indicated that sequencing was incomplete. Sampling was limited to blood, and TCR repertoires in tissue likely differ from TCR repertoires in blood. The genetic and exposure-history diversity represented was limited by the small number of donors. Pairwise subsampling indicated that sequencing depth was expected to affect the degree of clonotype sharing among donors. Naive subsets generally had larger estimated clonotype richness than memory subsets did.

In the case of this clone: Its binding antigen is unknown. No clone much larger than this one lies a single base away; base qualities are absent.

TCR CDR3 regions were amplified from genomic DNA by multiplex PCR using the deep immunoSEQ assay. For each cell subset, the extracted genomic DNA was distributed evenly across all wells of several immunoSEQ 96-well plates, and each plate served as one replicate. For sorted subsets, each replicate PCR was loaded with roughly 190 ng genomic DNA, equivalent to some 27,000 T cell genomes. The purified libraries were quantified using a Qubit 3.0 fluorometer, sized with a Bioanalyzer 2100, and then quantified again using the KAPA Library Quantification kit. A separate single-read 150-cycle Illumina NextSeq 550 flow cell was used to sequence each immunoSEQ 96-well plate. In the authors' own workflow: Because the immunoSEQ output included only junctional sequences and no quality scores, the filtering could not be the same as the filtering used for full-length reads. To assign V/J genes and CDR3, sequences were annotated using PyIR, a Python wrapper for IgBLAST v1.9, with IMGT germline references. Reads were filtered out if the reads had weak V/J assignments (E-value above 1e-6), no CDR3, stop codons, out-of-frame junctions, or ambiguous translated residues. V3J clonotypes were defined by identical inferred V gene, J gene, and CDR3 amino acid sequence. Percentage overlap between repertoires was calculated by dividing the number of shared unique clonotypes by the size of the smaller repertoire. Richness of each repertoire was evaluated using RTK rarefaction, the Chao1 estimator, and Recon v2.1 estimates of unobserved clonotypes. For all TCRbeta clonotypes obtained by the gDNA method from a few donors, generation probabilities were computed with OLGA. Sourced from immuneACCESS, this table was stored by TCRdb with only in-frame sequences that have V and J called. A share of the clones is absent; for the studies checked, an unresolved V gene accounts for under half, and the remainder has no known explanation. V, J and clone size reflect that table, while D and trimming were determined from the DNA. A total of around 610,000 clones appear in this sample, about 96% of them only once. The ten biggest clones cover 0.095% to 0.13% of the sample.

The chain is made from TRBV7-9 and TRBJ2-1, with TRBD2 matching 15 junction bases. The sequenced sample was naive CD8+ T cells sorted from blood. Explained via the paper, the cell subset or site label denotes: CD45RA+CCR7+. The origin of this receptor is a woman aged 25-40 years in good health. The CDR3 loop reads CASSQGLAGGDEQFF. The base sequence is TGTGCCAGCAGCCAGGGACTAGCGGGAGGCGATGAGCAGTTCTTC.